A single sample gave rise to the 29 T cell receptor beta chains below, sequenced in a study of blood T cell repertoires in COVID-19. TCRdb's copy holds only in-frame clones and misses some; the assay was immunoSEQ multiplex PCR. Among about 350,000 clones, 87% were seen once, and the ten largest hold under 3%. The sequencing sample was made of PBMCs or T cells enriched from blood (not recorded which). All receptors derive from a young woman who had recovered from COVID-19.

In regard to this clone: The sample carries other DNA sequences with the same CDR3. The V gene is TRBV5-1, the J gene TRBJ2-3; 7 bases line up with TRBD1. The CDR3 extends over 14 amino acids. Trimming at V came to 5 bases and at J to 2 bases, leaving 5 bases not matched to a gene. Germline V gene lookup returns CDR1 SGHRS and CDR2 YFSETQ. The CDR3 loop reads CASSPGQVTDTQYF. CDR3 nucleotides: TGCGCCAGCAGTCCTGGACAGGTCACAGATACGCAGTATTTT.

The chain recombines TRBV5-4 with TRBJ2-4; TRBD2 matches 10 bases. There are 14 residues in the CDR3. Germline assignment: CDR1 SGHNT and CDR2 YYREEE (reference sequence). Unmatched junction bases numbered 6, after V lost 4 bases and J lost 8 bases. CDR3 region: CASSDRLAGDIQYF. The CDR3 coding sequence is TGTGCCAGCAGCGACAGACTAGCGGGTGACATTCAGTACTTC. Complete variable domain (other parts from reference TRBV5-4 and TRBJ2-4): ETGVTQSPTHLIKTRGQQVTLRCSSQSGHNTVSWYQQALGQGPQFIFQYYREEENGRGNFPPRFSGLQFPNYSSELNVNALELDDSALYLCASSDRLAGDIQYFGAGTRLSVL.

The CDR3 region has the DNA TGTGCCAGCAGCTTGAATCCGGCGGCAAGCACAGATACGCAGTATTTT. Protein: CASSLNPAASTDTQYF. The chain joins TRBV5-8 to TRBJ2-3; D call uncertain. The CDR3 sequence is 16 residues long. V lost 1 base to trimming and J lost 0 bases, with 12 bases between them. Germline lookup yields CDR1 SGHTS and CDR2 YDEGEE.

The V and J genes are TRBV7-3 and TRBJ2-5, with D possibly being TRBD1 (6 bases). Trimming left V 5 bases short and J 2 bases short, with 9 bases between. Germline CDR1 is SGHTA and CDR2 is FQGTGA. This CDR3 spans 13 amino acids. The CDR3 loop is CASSRGQQETQYF. The DNA for the CDR3 is TGTGCCAGCAGCCGTGGACAGCAAGAGACCCAGTACTTC.

This rearrangement joins TRBV11-1 to TRBJ2-1; 8 bases align to TRBD1. The germline V gene encodes CDR1 SGHAT and CDR2 FQDESV (reference sequence). With V trimmed by 1 base and J by 7 bases, 6 bases remained unmatched. CDR3 length: 15 residues. CDR3 loop: CASSLGQGLRNEQFF. DNA for the CDR3: TGTGCCAGCAGCTTAGGACAGGGGTTGAGGAATGAGCAGTTCTTC.

The sample holds a few counts of this clone. The genes are TRBV6-1 and TRBJ1-5; 8 bases fit TRBD1. The CDR3 has 14 residues. V trimming: 2 bases; J trimming: 14 bases; junction bases outside the gene matches: 11. Germline lookup yields CDR1 MNHNS and CDR2 SASEGT. The CDR3 loop reads CASSEQGARGAKHF. DNA of the CDR3: TGTGCCAGCAGTGAACAGGGGGCGCGGGGCGCCAAGCATTTT.

The genes are TRBV11-2 and TRBJ2-7; 9 positions agree with TRBD1. Germline V gene lookup returns CDR1 SGHAT and CDR2 FQNNGV. The CDR3 runs 15 residues. The V and J ends lost 5 bases and 0 bases, in that order; junction bases with no gene match: 5. The DNA of the CDR3 is TGTGCCAGCAGCGCTGGGACAGGGCACTCCTACGAGCAGTACTTC. Translation gives CASSAGTGHSYEQYF.

This clone has more than one count but fewer than ten. This chain links TRBV19 with TRBJ2-7, with TRBD2 matching over 10 bases. CDR3 length: 15 residues. V trimming: 5 bases; J trimming: 3 bases; junction bases outside the gene matches: 7. Looked up from germline, CDR1 is LNHDA and CDR2 is SQIVND (reference sequence). The CDR3 sequence: CASSDAASGSYEQYF. The CDR3 coding sequence is TGTGCCAGTAGTGACGCGGCTAGCGGGAGCTACGAGCAGTACTTC.

V usage is TRBV6-2 or TRBV6-3 and J usage is TRBJ2-3; 8 positions agree with TRBD2. V lost 4 bases and J lost 4; bases outside the gene matches: 10. Germline V gene lookup returns CDR1 MNHEY and CDR2 SVGEGT. This CDR3 has 16 amino acids. The CDR3 nucleotides read TGTGCCAGCAGTTTCCCTAGCGGGCAGGCAGCAGATACGCAGTATTTT. Protein product: CASSFPSGQAADTQYF.

Regarding this clone: A read error may produce the germline difference seen at one junction end. This chain links TRBV27 with TRBJ2-3, with TRBD2 identical over 11 bases. Germline V gene data show CDR1 as MNHEY and CDR2 as SMNVEV (reference sequence). The length of the CDR3 is 13 residues. CDR3 in DNA: TGTGCCAGCAGTTTTGGACCTAGCGGGAGGCCCATATTT. Translation gives CASSFGPSGRPIF.

The chain combines TRBV3-1 (or the pseudogene TRBV3-2) with TRBJ2-7, with TRBD1 matching 8 bases. Losses at the gene ends were 1 base for V and 0 bases for J; bases not matched to a gene: 5. Germline assignment: CDR1 LGHDT and CDR2 YNNKEL (reference sequence). The CDR3 consists of 16 residues. The CDR3 DNA follows: TGTGCCAGCAGCCAAGCCCCCGGGACAGGCTCCTACGAGCAGTACTTC. Encoded protein: CASSQAPGTGSYEQYF.

V usage is TRBV30 and J usage is TRBJ1-2, with a possible D match to TRBD1 (5 bases). The CDR3 totals 14 residues. V lost 0 bases and J 4 bases, leaving 12 bases between the germline ends. Germline V gene sequence: CDR1 GTSNPN, CDR2 SVGIG (reference sequence). CDR3 DNA sequence: TGTGCCTGGAGTGTTGGGGCGGGGAGCTATGGCTACACCTTC. It codes for CAWSVGAGSYGYTF. Drawing the rest from reference TRBV30 and TRBJ1-2, the complete variable domain is SQTIHQWPATLVQPVGSPLSLECTVEGTSNPNLYWYRQAAGRGLQLLFYSVGIGQISSEVPQNLSASRPQDRQFILSSKKLLLSDSGFYLCAWSVGAGSYGYTFGSGTRLTVV.

The rearrangement uses TRBV14 and TRBJ2-7; maybe TRBD1 (6 bases). Trimming shortened V by 1 base and J by 0 bases, and 16 bases separated the two germline ends. The CDR3 totals 17 residues. In germline, CDR1 is SGHDN, CDR2 FVKESK. CDR3 nucleotide sequence: TGTGCCAGCAGCCAAGCGCCGCAGGGGACCTACTCCTACGAGCAGTACTTC. Its translation: CASSQAPQGTYSYEQYF.

This clone was detected once. This chain uses TRBV27 with TRBJ2-3; 9 nucleotides line up with TRBD2. This CDR3 contains 16 residues. J was trimmed by 3 bases and V by 5 bases; bases with no gene match: 9. Germline V gene sequence: CDR1 MNHEY, CDR2 SMNVEV (reference sequence). The DNA for the CDR3 is TGTGCCAGCAGTCCTGGGACTAGCCGAAAGACAGATACGCAGTATTTT. This encodes CASSPGTSRKTDTQYF.

This chain uses TRBV2 with TRBJ1-1, with 7 bases fitting TRBD1. The CDR3 totals 14 residues. V was clipped by 9 bases and J by 3 bases; unmatched bases: 10. The germline CDR1 and CDR2 sequences are SNHLY and FYNNEI. DNA of the CDR3: TGTGCCAGAAAGACTGGACAGGCCTACACTGAAGCTTTCTTT. Translation gives CARKTGQAYTEAFF.

This clone was observed once. The CDR3 sequence is CASNEGADGELFF. Here the CDR3 DNA reads TGTGCCAGCAACGAGGGCGCGGACGGGGAGCTGTTTTTT. This chain links TRBV27 with TRBJ2-2, with D possibly being TRBD2 (5 bases). The CDR3 sequence is 13 residues long. The V end was cut by 7 bases, the J end by 7 bases, with 13 bases between. Germline CDR1 is MNHEY and CDR2 is SMNVEV (reference sequence).

J is TRBJ1-5 and V is TRBV2, with 7 nucleotides matching TRBD1. Trimming cost V 6 bases and J 1 base; bases outside gene matches: 12. From germline, CDR1 is SNHLY and CDR2 FYNNEI. The CDR3 has 17 residues. Written as DNA, the CDR3 is TGTGCCAGCAGAATCACAGGGGCGATGGAAAGCAATCAGCCCCAGCATTTT. Residues: CASRITGAMESNQPQHF.

This chain links TRBV9 with TRBJ1-1; no firm D call. Trimming cost V 0 bases and J 2 bases, with 8 bases left between them. The germline CDR1 and CDR2 sequences are SGDLS and YYNGEE. CDR3 size: 14 residues. The CDR3 region has the DNA TGTGCCAGCAGCGTAGTCGGTCCCAACACTGAAGCTTTCTTT. Translated, it gives CASSVVGPNTEAFF. Combining the CDR3 with reference TRBV9 and TRBJ1-1 gives the whole variable domain DSGVTQTPKHLITATGQRVTLRCSPRSGDLSVYWYQQSLDQGLQFLIQYYNGEERAKGNILERFSAQQFPDLHSELNLSSLELGDSALYFCASSVVGPNTEAFFGQGTRLTVV.

The chain combines TRBV3-1 (or the pseudogene TRBV3-2) with TRBJ1-2; 7 nucleotides match TRBD1. This CDR3 region has 17 residues. Germline CDR1 LGHDT, CDR2 YNNKEL (reference sequence). V shed 0 bases and J 5 bases; nucleotides not matched to a gene: 12. This CDR3 is CASSQDVPTGVYYGYTF. DNA of the CDR3: TGTGCCAGCAGCCAAGACGTCCCAACAGGGGTTTATTATGGCTACACCTTC.

This clone was found a few times. Other DNA sequences from this sample encode an identical CDR3 as well. This chain connects TRBV19 to TRBJ1-1; D ambiguous. V shed 3 bases and J shed 0 bases, with 5 bases lying between them. Germline loops: CDR1 LNHDA, CDR2 SQIVND (reference sequence). The CDR3 is 13 residues long. The CDR3 nucleotides are TGTGCCAGTAGTATCGCGGTGAACACTGAAGCTTTCTTT. Translating gives CASSIAVNTEAFF.

The rearrangement joins TRBV5-5 to TRBJ1-1; D gene ambiguous. The germline CDR1 and CDR2 sequences are SGHKS and YYEKEE (reference sequence). The CDR3 has 15 amino acids. Trimming stripped 2 bases from V and 0 bases from J, with 11 bases between. The CDR3 loop reads CASSFETVMNTEAFF. The CDR3 bases are TGTGCCAGCAGCTTTGAGACTGTGATGAACACTGAAGCTTTCTTT.

This chain connects TRBV19 to TRBJ2-7; TRBD1 might be the D (5 bases). Germline V lookup: CDR1 LNHDA, CDR2 SQIVND (reference sequence). Trimming shortened V by 6 bases and J by 2 bases, and 17 bases separated the two germline ends. The CDR3 runs 15 residues. CDR3: CASSSLRTPPYEQYF. DNA for the CDR3: TGTGCCAGTAGCTCGCTTAGGACACCCCCCTACGAGCAGTACTTC.

The rearrangement joins TRBV5-1 to TRBJ2-2; 16 nucleotides align to TRBD2. CDR1 is SGHRS, CDR2 YFSETQ, per germline. The V segment lost 4 bases and the J segment 6 bases; nucleotides outside the gene matches: 15. This CDR3 has 20 residues. CDR3 in amino acids: CASSPGLAGGLGSNAGELFF. CDR3 DNA sequence: TGCGCCAGCAGCCCGGGACTAGCGGGGGGGCTGGGGAGTAACGCCGGGGAGCTGTTTTTT.

The chain couples TRBV9 to TRBJ1-4, with D perhaps matching TRBD1 (6 bases). Trimming left V 3 bases short and J 8 bases short, with 14 bases between. Per the germline V gene, CDR1 is SGDLS and CDR2 is YYNGEE. The CDR3 contains 14 residues. The CDR3 DNA reads as TGTGCCAGCAGCGAACAGGGTGGGGGCGAAAAACTGTTTTTT. It yields the protein CASSEQGGGEKLFF.

The chain uses TRBV4-1 and TRBJ2-1, with D possibly being TRBD2 (7 bases). The V gene lost 4 bases and the J gene lost 10 bases, with 20 bases spanning the gap. The CDR3 loop spans 15 amino acids. Looked up from germline, CDR1 is MGHRA and CDR2 is YSYEKL. The CDR3 DNA is TGCGCCAGCAGCCCAACCCTAGGGGGAGGGCGAGAGCAGTTCTTC. Protein: CASSPTLGGGREQFF.

The chain joins TRBV11-2 to TRBJ1-1, with D maybe TRBD1 (6 bases). The CDR3 is made up of 12 amino acids. Germline lookup yields CDR1 SGHAT and CDR2 FQNNGV. Trimming shortened V by 5 bases and J by 6 bases, and 10 bases separated the two germline ends. The CDR3 is CASSPQGSEAFF. The CDR3 coding sequence is TGTGCCAGCAGCCCACAGGGTTCTGAAGCTTTCTTT. The variable domain in full, completed from reference TRBV11-2 and TRBJ1-1, reads EAGVAQSPRYKIIEKRQSVAFWCNPISGHATLYWYQQILGQGPKLLIQFQNNGVVDDSQLPKDRFSAERLKGVDSTLKIQPAKLEDSAVYLCASSPQGSEAFFGQGTRLTVV.

This chain connects TRBV7-6 to TRBJ2-7; TRBD2 agrees at 16 bases. V shed 3 bases and J 2 bases; nucleotides not matched to a gene: 4. The CDR3 is 17 residues long. CDR1 is SGHVS, CDR2 FNYEAQ, per germline. CDR3 in DNA: TGTGCCAGCAGCTTCGGGACTAGCGGGAGGGGCGCCTACGAGCAGTACTTC. Encoded protein: CASSFGTSGRGAYEQYF.

J is TRBJ2-1 and V is TRBV27; 7 bases map to TRBD1. From germline, CDR1 is MNHEY and CDR2 SMNVEV (reference sequence). The CDR3 is made up of 14 amino acids. J gave up 9 bases and V 3 bases, and 8 bases lay outside the gene matches. CDR3 nucleotide sequence: TGTGCCAGCAGTTTGGCTACAGGGGTGATTGAGCAGTTCTTC. Amino acids: CASSLATGVIEQFF.

The V call is TRBV10-1, the J call TRBJ2-3, with TRBD1 matching 8 bases. V trimming: 2 bases; J trimming: 3 bases; junction bases outside the gene matches: 13. This CDR3 is built from 18 residues. From germline, CDR1 is WNHNN and CDR2 SYGVQD (reference sequence). This chain's CDR3 is CASSEPCGRTGPTDTQYF. CDR3 bases: TGCGCCAGCAGTGAGCCCTGCGGGCGGACAGGGCCGACAGATACGCAGTATTTT.